The table lists the clone carrying this TCR beta chain with a few counts. The sample originates from a study of T cells in Graves' hyperthyroidism and ophthalmopathy. TCR beta CDR3 region amplification was performed from RNA transcripts. Primed by the HTBI set, a first-round RT-PCR was run on the TCR CDR3. MiXCR, run by TCRdb on the multiplex PCR reads, gives a single entry per CDR3 protein. The table shows over 500,000 distinct CDR3 sequences, with 14% occurring only once. V was clipped by 3 bases and J by 8 bases, with 14 bases between them. The CDR3 spans 13 residues. The V gene's germline CDR1 is DFQATT and CDR2 SNEGSKA (reference sequence).

The genes are TRBV20-1 and TRBJ2-1, with D possibly matching TRBD2 (5 bases). This sequence was found in a woman between 40 and 55 years old with Graves' hyperthyroidism. The sample comprised blood. The DNA for the CDR3 is TGCAGTGCTAGTAGGCTAGCAAGTCATGAGCAGTTCTTC. It codes for CSASRLASHEQFF.